Listed below are T cell receptor beta chains from one sample, sequenced in a study of T cell repertoires in cytomegalovirus infection. Their cognate antigens are unknown. One entry per CDR3 protein results from TCRdb running MiXCR on the reads. The table has 43,000 or so distinct CDR3 sequences, 15% to 25% seen once. The source material was CD8+ T cells from cultured PBMCs, sampled from culture after CMV antigen stimulation. The receptors were gathered from a human donor in good health (CMV status not recorded). Some clones in this sample may be carry-over from other donors' samples. Each CDR3 is given with its conserved first and last residue. The D gene is left open where the match is weak. Where a row states a size, it is once, few, many or the class of an expanded clone; other rows omit it.

few	TRBD1	TRBV12-3/TRBV12-4	TRBJ2-2	CAVGQAAGELFF	TGTGCCGTTGGACAGGCGGCCGGGGAGCTGTTTTTT
NA	TRBD1	TRBV5-4	TRBJ1-2	CASSSQGADYGYTF	TGTGCCAGCAGCTCACAGGGGGCGGACTATGGCTACACCTTC
NA	TRBD1	TRBV27	TRBJ2-3	CASSLAGGGDTQYF	TGTGCCAGCAGTTTAGCAGGGGGCGGAGATACGCAGTATTTT
NA	NA	TRBV12-3/TRBV12-4	TRBJ2-7	CASSLRQAYEQYF	TGTGCCAGCAGTTTAAGGCAAGCCTACGAGCAGTACTTC
NA	TRBD1	TRBV30	TRBJ1-5	CAWSLGTGGNQPQHF	TGTGCCTGGAGCCTCGGGACAGGGGGCAATCAGCCCCAGCATTTT
few	TRBD2	TRBV19	TRBJ2-1	CASSIGLAGGIEQFF	TGTGCCAGTAGTATAGGACTAGCGGGAGGAATTGAGCAGTTCTTC
NA	TRBD1	TRBV28	TRBJ2-7	CASRLPPGQVYEQYF	TGTGCCAGCAGGTTACCTCCGGGACAGGTCTACGAGCAGTACTTC
NA	TRBD1	TRBV10-2	TRBJ1-2	CASDDTGQGNYGYTF	TGCGCCAGCGACGACACGGGACAGGGGAACTATGGCTACACCTTC
few	TRBD2	TRBV7-6	TRBJ2-1	CASSLAGGGDEQFF	TGTGCCAGCAGCTTGGCGGGAGGGGGCGATGAGCAGTTCTTC
NA	NA	TRBV29-1	TRBJ2-7	CSVDSGGKSYEQYF	TGCAGCGTTGATTCGGGGGGCAAGTCCTACGAGCAGTACTTC
few	NA	TRBV28	TRBJ1-4	CASTTPRGNEKLFF	TGTGCCAGCACCACTCCGAGAGGGAATGAAAAACTGTTTTTT
NA	NA	TRBV28	TRBJ2-6	CASSLGAGVLSGANVLTF	TGTGCCAGCAGTTTAGGGGCAGGGGTCCTCTCTGGGGCCAACGTCCTGACTTTC
few	NA	TRBV12-3/TRBV12-4	TRBJ2-7	CASSLMGGQYEQYF	TGTGCCAGCAGTTTGATGGGCGGGCAATACGAGCAGTACTTC
many	NA	TRBV7-2	TRBJ1-3	CASSYKDSGNTIYF	TGTGCCAGCAGCTACAAGGACTCTGGAAACACCATATATTTT
many	NA	TRBV7-9	TRBJ2-7	CASSSARQTTPYEQYF	TGTGCCAGCAGCTCCGCGAGACAGACTACCCCCTACGAGCAGTACTTC
NA	NA	TRBV6-1	TRBJ1-5	CASSAGTSGNRSNQPQHF	TGTGCCAGCAGTGCGGGAACCTCAGGGAATAGGAGCAATCAGCCCCAGCATTTT
NA	TRBD2	TRBV25-1	TRBJ2-1	CASSEPELAGGRSSYNEQFF	TGTGCCAGCAGTGAACCCGAACTAGCGGGAGGCCGTAGCTCCTACAATGAGCAGTTCTTC
few	NA	TRBV3-1	TRBJ1-1	CASSQDLRGTEAFF	TGTGCCAGCAGCCAAGATTTACGGGGAACTGAAGCTTTCTTT
few	TRBD1	TRBV11-3	TRBJ2-7	CASSLAYRDSNYEQYF	TGTGCCAGCAGCTTAGCGTACCGGGACAGCAACTACGAGCAGTACTTC
NA	NA	TRBV7-2	TRBJ1-2	CASSLWQDPNYGYTF	TGTGCCAGCAGCTTATGGCAGGACCCTAACTATGGCTACACCTTC
many	NA	TRBV12-3/TRBV12-4	TRBJ1-2	CASSGDTANYGYTF	TGTGCCAGCAGTGGGGACACCGCCAACTATGGCTACACCTTC
many	NA	TRBV20-1	TRBJ1-4	CSARDNTGLSEKLFF	TGCAGTGCTAGAGATAATACAGGGTTGAGTGAAAAACTGTTTTTT
NA	NA	TRBV6-2/TRBV6-3	TRBJ1-1	CASRPGRVGSQDFF	TGTGCCAGCAGGCCGGGGCGGGTAGGGAGTCAAGATTTCTTT
many	TRBD1	TRBV15	TRBJ1-3	CATSELDRGSGNTIYF	TGTGCCACCAGCGAATTGGACAGGGGCTCTGGAAACACCATATATTTT
few	TRBD2	TRBV11-2	TRBJ2-7	CASSLELADEQYF	TGTGCCAGCAGCTTAGAACTAGCGGACGAGCAGTACTTC
many	TRBD2	TRBV6-1	TRBJ2-7	CASSDFGLGGRGDYEQYF	TGTGCCAGCAGTGATTTCGGATTGGGCGGGAGAGGGGACTACGAGCAGTACTTC
NA	TRBD1	TRBV27	TRBJ1-1	CASSTGTGFGAFF	TGTGCCAGCAGTACCGGGACAGGTTTTGGAGCTTTCTTT
many	NA	TRBV5-1	TRBJ1-2	CASSLVQAATLYGYTF	TGCGCCAGCAGCTTGGTGCAGGCGGCGACCCTCTATGGCTACACCTTC
many	NA	TRBV12-3/TRBV12-4	TRBJ2-3	CAQNRVADTQYF	TGTGCCCAAAACAGGGTTGCCGATACGCAGTATTTT
few	TRBD1	TRBV4-3	TRBJ2-1	CASSQVGQGSYNEQFF	TGCGCCAGCAGCCAGGTGGGACAGGGTTCCTACAATGAGCAGTTCTTC
many	NA	TRBV7-2	TRBJ2-1	CASSSTTPPEQFF	TGTGCCAGCAGCTCGACCACTCCCCCTGAGCAGTTCTTC
few	NA	TRBV6-6	TRBJ1-1	CASQEGQNTEAFF	TGTGCCAGCCAAGAGGGGCAGAACACTGAAGCTTTCTTT
NA	NA	TRBV7-9	TRBJ2-1	CASSLGARTTEQFF	TGTGCCAGCAGCTTAGGGGCTCGGACTACGGAGCAGTTCTTC
few	NA	TRBV5-1	TRBJ1-1	CASSLKWGANTEAFF	TGCGCCAGCAGCTTGAAGTGGGGGGCGAACACTGAAGCTTTCTTT
many	NA	TRBV12-3/TRBV12-4	TRBJ1-5	CASRSRGHRNQPQHF	TGTGCCAGCAGGAGCAGGGGACACCGAAATCAGCCCCAGCATTTT
few	NA	TRBV12-3/TRBV12-4	TRBJ1-6	CASSLSGVGSPLHF	TGTGCCAGCAGTCTATCCGGGGTTGGGTCACCCCTCCACTTT
few	TRBD2	TRBV4-1	TRBJ2-1	CASSQSQGTSKYNEQFF	TGCGCCAGCAGCCAGTCACAAGGGACTAGCAAGTACAATGAGCAGTTCTTC
NA	TRBD1	TRBV12-3/TRBV12-4	TRBJ2-1	CASSEPGQGIYEQFF	TGTGCCAGCAGCGAACCGGGACAGGGTATCTATGAGCAGTTCTTC
many	NA	TRBV7-6	TRBJ2-2	CASSSGSANTGELFF	TGTGCCAGCAGCTCCGGATCAGCTAACACCGGGGAGCTGTTTTTT
NA	NA	TRBV27	TRBJ1-1	CASSGDPGYTGTEAFF	TGTGCCAGCAGTGGGGACCCCGGTTACACGGGCACTGAAGCTTTCTTT
NA	NA	TRBV2	TRBJ2-7	CASSPIITYEQYF	TGTGCCAGCAGCCCAATCATAACCTACGAGCAGTACTTC
NA	NA	TRBV5-6	TRBJ1-5	CASSLGGAEPQHF	TGTGCCAGCAGCTTGGGGGGGGCAGAGCCCCAGCATTTT
once	NA	TRBV7-2	TRBJ2-2	CASSLRDIGELFF	TGTGCCAGCAGCTTACGGGACATCGGGGAGCTGTTTTTT
few	NA	TRBV20-1	TRBJ2-5	CSAREWTPQETQYF	TGCAGTGCTAGAGAGTGGACCCCACAAGAGACCCAGTACTTC